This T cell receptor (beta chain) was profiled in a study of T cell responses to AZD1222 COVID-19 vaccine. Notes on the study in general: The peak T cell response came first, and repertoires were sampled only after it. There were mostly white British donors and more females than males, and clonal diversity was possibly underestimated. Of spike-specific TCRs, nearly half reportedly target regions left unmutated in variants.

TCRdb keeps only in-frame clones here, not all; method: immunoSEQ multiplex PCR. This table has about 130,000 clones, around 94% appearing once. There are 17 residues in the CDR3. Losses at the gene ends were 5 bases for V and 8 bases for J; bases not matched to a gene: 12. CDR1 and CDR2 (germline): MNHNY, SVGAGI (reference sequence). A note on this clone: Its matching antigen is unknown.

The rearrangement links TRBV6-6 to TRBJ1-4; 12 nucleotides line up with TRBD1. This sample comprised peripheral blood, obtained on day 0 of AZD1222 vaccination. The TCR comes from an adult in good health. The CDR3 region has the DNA TGTGCCAGCAGTCCCCAAGGGACAGGGGGCGTTTTGGAAAAACTGTTTTTT. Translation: CASSPQGTGGVLEKLFF.